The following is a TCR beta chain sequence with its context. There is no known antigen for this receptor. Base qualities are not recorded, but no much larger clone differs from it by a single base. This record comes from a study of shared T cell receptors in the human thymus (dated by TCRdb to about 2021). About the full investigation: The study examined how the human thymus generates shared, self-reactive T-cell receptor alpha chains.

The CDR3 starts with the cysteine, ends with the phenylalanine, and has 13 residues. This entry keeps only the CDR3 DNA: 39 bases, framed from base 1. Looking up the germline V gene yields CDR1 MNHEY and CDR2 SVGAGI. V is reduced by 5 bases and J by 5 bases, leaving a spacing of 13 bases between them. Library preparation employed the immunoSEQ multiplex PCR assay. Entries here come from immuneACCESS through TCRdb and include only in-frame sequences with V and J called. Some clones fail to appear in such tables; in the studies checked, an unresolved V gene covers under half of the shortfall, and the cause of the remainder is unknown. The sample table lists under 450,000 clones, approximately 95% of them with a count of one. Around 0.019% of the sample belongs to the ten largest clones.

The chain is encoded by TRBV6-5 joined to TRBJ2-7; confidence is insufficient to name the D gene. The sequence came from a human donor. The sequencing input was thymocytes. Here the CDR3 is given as CASSHGRGHEQYF. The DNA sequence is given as TGTGCCAGCAGTCACGGACGAGGCCACGAGCAGTACTTC.